This T cell receptor beta chain was found in a study of read filtering for tumor transcriptome and immune sequencing. Whole-study context: Among patients, around 18 were male and around 13 female, aged about 47 to 85 (mean approximately 71). IR-seq gave about 3.5 to 10.27 million TCR reads per sample; RNA-seq gave about 80 to 1,400.

About this clonotype: Its antigen remains unknown.

V was trimmed by 11 bases and J by 4 bases, leaving 15 bases between them. Germline CDR1 reads SGHAT; CDR2 reads FQNNGV. CDR3 length: 12 residues. Study findings and constraints: Dropping single-read clonotypes raised IR-seq and RNA-seq shared-clonotype correlation.

From 300 to 450 ng of RNA, a library with molecular barcoded alpha/delta and beta/gamma adaptors was made. TCRdb re-called the reads with MiXCR, one entry per CDR3 protein. The table has about 57,000 distinct CDR3 sequences, roughly 20% seen once; the top ten hold roughly 15%. The sequencing sample was made of a population of CD138-negative cells sorted from bone marrow. The TCR sequence derives from a donor aged 40 or older with multiple myeloma. V usage is TRBV11-2 and J usage is TRBJ2-7; D possibly corresponds to TRBD2 (5 bases). The CDR3 nucleotides are TGTGCCGTACTCGGGGATCGGTACGAGCAGTACTTC. This codes for CAVLGDRYEQYF.